These 29 T cell receptor beta chains share one sample of origin, sequenced in a study of CD8+ T cells in alopecia areata. Isolated RNA was reverse transcribed into cDNA used as the sequencing template. Using immunoSEQ multiplex PCR, the repertoire was profiled, and TCRdb retains in-frame clones only, with some absent. Here the sample spans 90,000 to 150,000 clones, about 50% being singletons. As for treatment: oral pan-JAK inhibitor, 5-10 mg twice daily. The sequencing used CD4+ T cells sorted from blood, collected at week 4, from a patient treated with tofacitinib. Receptors were obtained from a human donor with alopecia areata.

V gene TRBV30 combines with J gene TRBJ2-7; D gene unclear. This CDR3 contains 13 residues. V was pared by 0 bases and J by 2 bases, with 8 bases between. The germline V gene encodes CDR1 GTSNPN and CDR2 SVGIG (reference sequence). The CDR3 DNA sequence: TGTGCCTGGAGTGTTGGCAGAGCCTACGAGCAGTACTTC. Amino acids: CAWSVGRAYEQYF.

The chain couples TRBV29-1 to TRBJ2-3, with 10 nucleotides matching TRBD2. Germline V CDR1 and CDR2: SQVTM, ANQGSEA. The CDR3 loop spans 14 amino acids. The V segment lost 3 bases and the J segment 4 bases; nucleotides outside the gene matches: 4. The CDR3 spells CSVDLAGVADTQYF. In nucleotides, the CDR3 is TGCAGCGTTGACCTAGCGGGAGTCGCAGATACGCAGTATTTT.

This chain links TRBV5-6 with TRBJ1-2; 10 bases agree with TRBD1. The trim removed 5 bases at V and 2 bases at J, leaving 6 bases unmatched. This CDR3 has 15 amino acids. The germline CDR1 and CDR2 sequences are SGHDT and YYEEEE. The CDR3 DNA is TGTGCCAGCAGTCGGGACAGGGGTGGGAACTATGGCTACACCTTC. Its protein product is CASSRDRGGNYGYTF.

This clone was found a few times. This sequence joins TRBV29-1 and TRBJ2-2; D possibly corresponds to TRBD1 (5 bases). CDR3 size: 12 residues. Germline-derived CDR1 and CDR2 are SQVTM and ANQGSEA. V lost 2 bases and J 7 bases, leaving 8 bases between the germline ends. The CDR3 protein is CSVEQGYGELFF. Written as DNA, the CDR3 is TGCAGCGTTGAACAGGGCTACGGGGAGCTGTTTTTT.

As for this clone: Other DNA sequences within the sample encode an identical CDR3. This chain joins TRBV30 and TRBJ1-5, with D perhaps TRBD1 (6 bases). Trimming removed 2 bases from V and 3 bases from J, with 8 bases in between. In germline, CDR1 is GTSNPN, CDR2 SVGIG (reference sequence). The CDR3 extends over 13 amino acids. Written as DNA, the CDR3 is TGTGCCTGGAGTAGGGGGTCCAATCAGCCCCAGCATTTT. As protein: CAWSRGSNQPQHF.

Ten or more counts support this clone. The genes are TRBV29-1 and TRBJ2-1; possible D gene TRBD2, 5 bases. The ends were cut back, 6 bases at V and 5 bases at J, with 14 bases in the middle. Germline CDR1 is SQVTM and CDR2 is ANQGSEA. The CDR3 covers 13 residues. The CDR3 DNA reads TGCAGCGTAGCAAAGCGGTTTAACAATGAGCAGTTCTTC. Translation gives CSVAKRFNNEQFF.

V and J are TRBV7-6 and TRBJ2-5; a weak D match, TRBD2 (6 bases). This CDR3 is 13 amino acids long. Germline loops: CDR1 SGHVS, CDR2 FNYEAQ. Trimming took 4 bases from V and 5 from J, leaving 11 bases between them. The CDR3 protein is CASSSRLVETQYF. CDR3 in DNA: TGTGCCAGCAGCTCTCGACTAGTCGAGACCCAGTACTTC.

This clone was counted once. J is TRBJ1-5 and V is TRBV27; D unclear. Trimming cost V 7 bases and J 3 bases, with 10 bases left between them. Germline CDR1 reads MNHEY; CDR2 reads SMNVEV (reference sequence). The length of the CDR3 is 13 residues. The CDR3 protein is CASKRTYNQPQHF. CDR3 nucleotide sequence: TGTGCCAGCAAGAGGACCTACAATCAGCCCCAGCATTTT.

This clone appeared a few times. This chain uses TRBV19 with TRBJ1-1; D is undetermined. Looked up from germline, CDR1 is LNHDA and CDR2 is SQIVND (reference sequence). This CDR3 has 15 amino acids. Trimming stripped 4 bases from V and 2 bases from J, with 14 bases between. The CDR3: CASSKMGWGNTEAFF. As DNA, the CDR3 is TGTGCCAGTAGTAAAATGGGGTGGGGAAACACTGAAGCTTTCTTT.

The chain carries TRBV30 and TRBJ2-5, with a possible D match to TRBD2 (5 bases). The CDR3 runs to 15 residues. V lost 2 bases and J lost 4, with 17 bases in between. Germline CDR1 reads GTSNPN; CDR2 reads SVGIG (reference sequence). CDR3 sequence reads: CAWSTNLARVETQYF. As DNA, the CDR3 is TGTGCCTGGAGTACCAACCTAGCTAGAGTAGAGACCCAGTACTTC.

This chain's CDR3 is CAWNRNRVTEAFF. The CDR3 bases are TGTGCCTGGAATCGGAACCGAGTGACTGAAGCTTTCTTT. The rearrangement joins TRBV30 to TRBJ1-1; unclear D gene. Germline CDR1 and CDR2: GTSNPN and SVGIG (reference sequence). V lost 4 bases, J lost 5 bases, and 14 bases lay in between. The CDR3 loop spans 13 amino acids.

CDR3 sequence reads: CASSDSTGAKNIQYF. CDR3 nucleotides: TGTGCCAGCAGTGACTCGACCGGAGCCAAAAACATTCAGTACTTC. V and J are TRBV6-4 and TRBJ2-4; no clear D. This CDR3 region has 15 residues. Trimming removed 0 bases from V and 0 bases from J, with 6 bases in between. Germline lookup yields CDR1 MRHNA and CDR2 SNTAGT.

J is TRBJ1-2 and V is TRBV25-1; no firm D call. The CDR3 loop spans 15 amino acids. V dropped 4 bases and J dropped 2 bases, with 14 bases sitting between them. Germline V CDR1 and CDR2: MGHDK, SYGVNS. The DNA of the CDR3 is TGTGCCAGCAGTGGGGCCGGGATTGAGAACTATGGCTACACCTTC. This codes for CASSGAGIENYGYTF.

The gene calls are TRBV2 and TRBJ1-5, with TRBD1 matching 7 bases. Germline V gene lookup returns CDR1 SNHLY and CDR2 FYNNEI. Trimming took 2 bases from V and 2 from J; bases not matched to a gene: 6. This CDR3 comprises 16 residues. The CDR3 protein is CASSETGEFGNQPQHF. The CDR3 DNA is TGTGCCAGCAGTGAAACAGGGGAATTCGGCAATCAGCCCCAGCATTTT.

V is TRBV7-7 and J is TRBJ2-3; 8 bases align to TRBD2. Germline CDR1 and CDR2: SSHAT and FNYEAQ (reference sequence). J gave up 1 base and V 5 bases, and 2 bases lay outside the gene matches. This CDR3 region has 14 residues. CDR3 residues: CASSRSGGTDTQYF. The DNA of the CDR3 is TGTGCCAGCAGCCGTAGCGGGGGCACAGATACGCAGTATTTT.

The CDR3 bases are TGCGCCAGCAGCCAAGCTAGGAGGCAGACCCAGTACTTC. As protein: CASSQARRQTQYF. The rearrangement links TRBV4-1 to TRBJ2-5; D possibly corresponds to TRBD2 (5 bases). Per the germline V gene, CDR1 is MGHRA and CDR2 is YSYEKL. V shed 1 base and J shed 6 bases, with 9 bases lying between them. The CDR3 has 13 residues.

Points on this clone: One end of the junction is discordant with germline, which a read error may explain. V gene TRBV13 combines with J gene TRBJ1-2; 7 bases match TRBD1. The CDR3 totals 11 residues. In germline, CDR1 is PRHDT, CDR2 FYEKMQ (reference sequence). CDR3 sequence: CASSWAGTEVF. The CDR3 coding sequence is TGTGCCAGCAGCTGGGCCGGGACAGAGGTCTTC.

CDR3 bases: TGTGCCTGGAGTGTAAATCTCGGGCCGAAATTTTTT. Encoded protein: CAWSVNLGPKFF. V and J are TRBV30 and TRBJ1-4; D remains ambiguous. This CDR3 region has 12 residues. V gave up 0 bases and J gave up 17 bases, with 16 bases separating them. Germline V gene lookup returns CDR1 GTSNPN and CDR2 SVGIG (reference sequence).

The chain couples TRBV5-1 to TRBJ1-5, with TRBD1 identical over 7 bases. This CDR3 is 15 amino acids long. V lost 5 bases, J lost 7 bases, and 12 bases stayed unmatched. Germline V CDR1 and CDR2: SGHRS, YFSETQ. The CDR3 DNA sequence: TGCGCCAGCAGTTACACAGGGGCCGCGGGGCAGCCCCAGCATTTT. Translation gives CASSYTGAAGQPQHF.

The chain has TRBV6-5 and TRBJ1-2; no clear D gene. Germline CDR1 is MNHEY and CDR2 is SVGAGI. This CDR3 region has 13 residues. Trimming removed 6 bases from V and 0 bases from J, with 8 bases in between. Here the CDR3 reads CASRAGPNYGYTF. CDR3 bases: TGTGCCAGCAGGGCAGGCCCTAACTATGGCTACACCTTC.

This clone came up a few times. The CDR3 DNA follows: TGTGCCAGTAGCCTGAAGGGGAGTTGGTCCTACAATGAGCAGTTCTTC. Encoded protein: CASSLKGSWSYNEQFF. The chain uses TRBV19 and TRBJ2-1, with D perhaps assigned TRBD1 or TRBD2 (5 bases each). Germline values: CDR1 LNHDA, CDR2 SQIVND (reference sequence). Trimming removed 6 bases from V and 1 base from J, with 16 bases in between. This CDR3 is built from 16 residues.

V is TRBV10-3 and J is TRBJ1-2; no firm D call. The V gene lost 2 bases and the J gene lost 3 bases, with 7 bases spanning the gap. CDR1 is ENHRY and CDR2 is SYGVKD in the germline V gene. The CDR3 runs to 13 residues. CDR3 loop: CAISEGADYGYTF. In DNA form, the CDR3 reads TGTGCCATCAGTGAGGGTGCGGACTATGGCTACACCTTC.

This clone was detected only a few times. The rearrangement links TRBV5-1 to TRBJ2-5; D not resolved. Germline V CDR1 and CDR2: SGHRS, YFSETQ. Trimming removed 4 bases at V and 0 bases at J, with 7 bases between. The CDR3 runs to 13 residues. In DNA form, the CDR3 reads TGCGCCAGCAGCCTGGACGACCAAGAGACCCAGTACTTC. As protein: CASSLDDQETQYF.

This clone was seen only a few times. CDR3 DNA: TGCAGCGTTGAACAGGGGTTTAGCTATGGCTACACCTTC. This encodes CSVEQGFSYGYTF. The chain carries TRBV29-1 and TRBJ1-2; TRBD1 might be the D (6 bases). The CDR3 is 13 residues long. Germline CDR1 is SQVTM and CDR2 is ANQGSEA. V was shortened by 2 bases and J by 4 bases, with 11 bases between the two germline ends.

This clone was seen more than once but under ten times. The chain links TRBV7-2 to TRBJ1-1; no reliable D call. Germline CDR1 reads SGHTA; CDR2 reads FQGNSA. The ends were cut back, 3 bases at V and 7 bases at J, with 12 bases in the middle. The CDR3 extends over 13 amino acids. This CDR3 reads CASSFSPSGEAFF. The CDR3 nucleotides read TGTGCCAGCAGCTTCAGTCCGAGTGGTGAAGCTTTCTTT.

This chain connects TRBV10-1 to TRBJ2-1; possibly TRBD1 for D (6 bases). V dropped 5 bases and J dropped 3 bases, with 8 bases sitting between them. The CDR3 covers 13 residues. Germline-derived CDR1 and CDR2 are WNHNN and SYGVQD (reference sequence). The CDR3 sequence: CASSPDSYNEQFF. The DNA of the CDR3 is TGCGCCAGCAGTCCGGACAGCTACAATGAGCAGTTCTTC.

The chain carries TRBV4-1 and TRBJ1-2; no firm D call. The germline V and J ends were trimmed by 1 base and 8 bases, with 11 bases remaining between them. The CDR3 runs 13 residues. Germline loops: CDR1 MGHRA, CDR2 YSYEKL. CDR3 sequence reads: CASSQVERQGYTF. CDR3 bases: TGCGCCAGCAGCCAAGTCGAGAGGCAGGGCTACACCTTC.

This clone was detected a few times. This rearrangement joins TRBV4-1 to TRBJ2-3; D ambiguous. V shed 1 base and J shed 5 bases, with 13 bases lying between them. Germline values: CDR1 MGHRA, CDR2 YSYEKL. The CDR3 covers 15 residues. The CDR3 protein is CASSQGRVVGDTQYF. The CDR3 DNA reads as TGCGCCAGCAGCCAAGGTCGAGTCGTGGGAGATACGCAGTATTTT.

This clone was seen a few times. The chain has TRBV7-9 and TRBJ1-2, with D maybe TRBD1 (5 bases). Germline lookup yields CDR1 SEHNR and CDR2 FQNEAQ (reference sequence). V was shortened by 0 bases and J by 0 bases, with 11 bases between the two germline ends. The CDR3 totals 16 residues. The CDR3 sequence: CASSLAGVSSNYGYTF. As DNA, the CDR3 is TGTGCCAGCAGCTTAGCGGGGGTCAGTTCTAACTATGGCTACACCTTC.